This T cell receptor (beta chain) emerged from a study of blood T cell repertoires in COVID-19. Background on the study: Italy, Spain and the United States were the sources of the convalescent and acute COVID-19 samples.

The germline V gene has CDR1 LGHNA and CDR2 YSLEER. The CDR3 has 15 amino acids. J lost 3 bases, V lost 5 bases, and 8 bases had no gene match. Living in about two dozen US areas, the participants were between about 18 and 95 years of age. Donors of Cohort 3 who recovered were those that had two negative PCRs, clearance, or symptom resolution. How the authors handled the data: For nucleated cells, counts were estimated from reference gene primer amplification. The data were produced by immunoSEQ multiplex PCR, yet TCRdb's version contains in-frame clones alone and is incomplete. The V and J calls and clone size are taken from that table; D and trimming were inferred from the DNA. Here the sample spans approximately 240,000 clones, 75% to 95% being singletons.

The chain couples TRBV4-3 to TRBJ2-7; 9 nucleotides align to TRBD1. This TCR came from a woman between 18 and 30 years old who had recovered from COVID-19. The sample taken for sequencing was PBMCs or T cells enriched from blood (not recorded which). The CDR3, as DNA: TGCGCCAGCAGCATCGGACAGGGGAAATACTACGAGCAGTACTTC. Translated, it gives CASSIGQGKYYEQYF.